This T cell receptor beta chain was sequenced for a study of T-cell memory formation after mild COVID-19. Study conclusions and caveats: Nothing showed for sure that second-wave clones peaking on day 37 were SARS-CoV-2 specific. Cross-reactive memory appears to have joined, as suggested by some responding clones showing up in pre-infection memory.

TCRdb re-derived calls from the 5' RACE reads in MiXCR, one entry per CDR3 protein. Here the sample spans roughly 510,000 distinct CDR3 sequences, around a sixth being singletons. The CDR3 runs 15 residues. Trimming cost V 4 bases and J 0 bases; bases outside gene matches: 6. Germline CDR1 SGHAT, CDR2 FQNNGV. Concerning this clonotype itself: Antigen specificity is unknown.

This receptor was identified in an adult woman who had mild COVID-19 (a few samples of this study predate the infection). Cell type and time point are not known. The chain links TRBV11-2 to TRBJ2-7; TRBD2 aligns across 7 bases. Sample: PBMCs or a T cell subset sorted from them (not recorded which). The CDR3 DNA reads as TGTGCCAGCAGCTCCTTGGGAGGGCGCTCCTACGAGCAGTACTTC. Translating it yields CASSSLGGRSYEQYF. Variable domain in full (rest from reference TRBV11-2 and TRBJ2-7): EAGVAQSPRYKIIEKRQSVAFWCNPISGHATLYWYQQILGQGPKLLIQFQNNGVVDDSQLPKDRFSAERLKGVDSTLKIQPAKLEDSAVYLCASSSLGGRSYEQYFGPGTRLTVT.